Listed here are 23 T cell receptor beta chains from one sample, sequenced in a study of T cell responses to AZD1222 COVID-19 vaccine (dated by TCRdb to the early 2020s). The sample's time point, from its label and the paper: baseline before first vaccination. Libraries were constructed by the immunoSEQ multiplex PCR assay. TCRdb carries this immuneACCESS record with in-frame sequences only. Its versions omit some clonotypes, under half of them owing to an unresolved V gene in the studies checked, with the rest unexplained. This sample gives roughly 120,000 clones in total; roughly 90% of them show up just once. The ten largest clones represent around 9.4% of the sample. The specimen comprised peripheral blood, sampled on day 0 of AZD1222 vaccination. The source is an adult in good health.

V usage is TRBV5-1 and J usage is TRBJ2-7, with 13 positions matching TRBD2. The germline gives CDR1 SGHRS, CDR2 YFSETQ. The V gene end was trimmed by 4 bases and the J gene end by 2 bases; junction bases not matched to a gene: 3. This CDR3 comprises 15 residues. The CDR3 loop reads CASSKLAGGPYEQYF. CDR3 sequence (DNA): TGCGCCAGCAGCAAACTAGCGGGAGGGCCCTACGAGCAGTACTTC.

There are a few counts of this clone. The V and J genes are TRBV15 and TRBJ2-3, with D possibly called TRBD1 or TRBD2 (5 bases each). The germline gives CDR1 LNHNV, CDR2 YYDKDF (reference sequence). The V and J ends lost 2 bases and 2 bases respectively, with 11 bases between them. CDR3 size: 15 residues. The CDR3 sequence: CATSRTPGTTDTQYF. DNA of the CDR3: TGTGCCACCAGCAGAACCCCCGGGACCACAGATACGCAGTATTTT.

Worth noting for this clone: Distinct nucleotide sequences in the sample also encode this CDR3. This sequence joins TRBV5-1 and TRBJ2-6; D unresolved. Per germline, CDR1 SGHRS and CDR2 YFSETQ. V was cut by 2 bases and J by 0 bases, with 6 bases left in between. CDR3 length: 15 amino acids. This chain's CDR3 is CASSFGTSGANVLTF. In DNA form, the CDR3 reads TGCGCCAGCAGCTTTGGCACCTCTGGGGCCAACGTCCTGACTTTC.

The chain uses TRBV4-2 and TRBJ2-7; no definite D call. This CDR3 comprises 16 residues. V lost 3 bases, J lost 3 bases, and 18 bases lay in between. The germline V gene has CDR1 LGHNA and CDR2 YNFKEQ. The DNA of the CDR3 is TGTGCCAGCAGCCAGGCCAGTTTGGGTACAAACTACGAGCAGTACTTC. Protein: CASSQASLGTNYEQYF.

The chain employs TRBV2 and TRBJ2-3; the match to TRBD1 covers 7 bases. The CDR3 spans 14 residues. CDR1 SNHLY and CDR2 FYNNEI come from the germline V gene. The V and J ends lost 4 bases and 2 bases, in that order; junction bases with no gene match: 3. The CDR3 nucleotides are TGTGCCAGCAGTGGACAGGGAGTCACAGATACGCAGTATTTT. Translation gives CASSGQGVTDTQYF.

The chain employs TRBV7-2 and TRBJ1-5; no firm D call. Germline V lookup: CDR1 SGHTA, CDR2 FQGNSA. The CDR3 is made up of 15 amino acids. The germline V and J ends were trimmed by 2 bases and 1 base, with 9 bases remaining between them. In DNA form, the CDR3 reads TGTGCCAGCAGCTTAAATGGCCAGAGCAATCAGCCCCAGCATTTT. It encodes CASSLNGQSNQPQHF.

The chain uses TRBV4-3 and TRBJ2-1; the D gene is possibly TRBD2 (6 bases). This CDR3 contains 16 residues. Germline assignment: CDR1 LGHNA and CDR2 YSLEER. The V gene lost 4 bases and the J gene lost 8 bases, with 21 bases spanning the gap. The CDR3 bases are TGCGCCAGCAGCCGCCAACCGGGACTCCCCGAGGATGAGCAGTTCTTC. It codes for CASSRQPGLPEDEQFF.

This clone was recorded a few times. This rearrangement joins TRBV4-1 to TRBJ1-3; D not resolved. CDR1 is MGHRA, CDR2 YSYEKL, per germline. V lost 5 bases and J lost 0, with 17 bases in between. The CDR3 runs to 17 residues. The CDR3 sequence: CASSRGGVILSGNTIYF. CDR3 sequence (DNA): TGCGCCAGCAGCAGAGGTGGCGTAATCCTCTCTGGAAACACCATATATTTT.

This chain joins TRBV7-9 and TRBJ2-7, with 10 bases identical to TRBD2. Trimming cost V 1 base and J 5 bases; bases outside gene matches: 14. From germline, CDR1 is SEHNR and CDR2 FQNEAQ (reference sequence). The CDR3 totals 18 residues. The CDR3 sequence: CASSLGLGPSGSFHEQYF. CDR3 nucleotide sequence: TGTGCCAGCAGCTTAGGATTGGGTCCTAGCGGGAGTTTCCACGAGCAGTACTTC.

The chain carries TRBV30 and TRBJ1-2, with 12 bases fitting TRBD1. Germline values: CDR1 GTSNPN, CDR2 SVGIG (reference sequence). The CDR3 runs to 16 residues. V lost 3 bases, J lost 4 bases, and 9 bases stayed unmatched. CDR3: CAWRAGTGGTGYGYTF. The CDR3 coding sequence is TGTGCCTGGAGAGCCGGGACAGGGGGCACAGGCTATGGCTACACCTTC.

This clone was counted once. The chain carries TRBV6-1 and TRBJ2-7; D is perhaps TRBD2 (5 bases). Trimming removed 2 bases at V and 9 bases at J, with 17 bases between. The CDR3 spans 14 residues. The germline V gene encodes CDR1 MNHNS and CDR2 SASEGT. CDR3 DNA: TGTGCCAGCAGTGAAACTAGTGTCCTCCCCGCGCAGTACTTC. Amino acids: CASSETSVLPAQYF.

The chain links TRBV24-1 to TRBJ1-5, with TRBD1 as a possible D gene (5 bases). The CDR3 length is 15 residues. The V end was cut by 3 bases, the J end by 1 base, with 9 bases between. Germline CDR1 KGHDR, CDR2 SFDVKD. Written as DNA, the CDR3 is TGTGCCACCAGTGATACCAGACAGAGCAATCAGCCCCAGCATTTT. This codes for CATSDTRQSNQPQHF.

The chain links TRBV7-6 to TRBJ2-7; 7 positions agree with TRBD2. Trimming cost V 0 bases and J 5 bases; bases outside gene matches: 7. This CDR3 spans 15 amino acids. The germline V gene has CDR1 SGHVS and CDR2 FNYEAQ. CDR3: CASSLAGLVGNEQYF. The CDR3 DNA is TGTGCCAGCAGCTTAGCCGGACTAGTCGGTAACGAGCAGTACTTC.

Concerning this clone: Other DNA sequences in the sample encode the same CDR3. This rearrangement joins TRBV5-4 to TRBJ2-7; maybe TRBD1 (5 bases). With 0 bases removed from V and 4 bases from J, the gap between germline ends came to 8 bases. The CDR3 totals 13 residues. Germline V CDR1 and CDR2: SGHNT, YYREEE (reference sequence). The CDR3 DNA is TGTGCCAGCAGCTTGGCTCAGGGTTACGAGCAGTACTTC. Protein sequence: CASSLAQGYEQYF. The full variable domain, in which reference TRBV5-4 and TRBJ2-7 provide the parts outside the CDR3, is ETGVTQSPTHLIKTRGQQVTLRCSSQSGHNTVSWYQQALGQGPQFIFQYYREEENGRGNFPPRFSGLQFPNYSSELNVNALELDDSALYLCASSLAQGYEQYFGPGTRLTVT.

The CDR3 nucleotides are TGCGCCAGCAGCTCCGAGGATGTCAGAAAAACTCACACCGGGGAGCTGTTTTTT. Translation: CASSSEDVRKTHTGELFF. The genes are TRBV5-1 and TRBJ2-2; D remains ambiguous. V shed 3 bases and J shed 3 bases, with 21 bases lying between them. Germline V lookup: CDR1 SGHRS, CDR2 YFSETQ. This CDR3 is 18 amino acids long.

By sample share, this clone is medium-sized (0.01 to 0.1%). This sample includes further DNA sequences coding for the same CDR3. This chain uses TRBV5-4 with TRBJ2-7; D tentatively fits TRBD1 or TRBD2 (5 bases each). Germline V gives CDR1 SGHNT, CDR2 YYREEE (reference sequence). V was shortened by 0 bases and J by 2 bases, with 9 bases between the two germline ends. The CDR3 sequence is 14 residues long. CDR3 residues: CASSLGGATYEQYF. The CDR3 coding sequence is TGTGCCAGCAGCTTGGGAGGGGCTACCTACGAGCAGTACTTC.

The chain carries TRBV7-2 and TRBJ2-7; 10 bases are a match to TRBD2. From germline, CDR1 is SGHTA and CDR2 FQGNSA. The V and J ends lost 4 bases and 1 base, in that order; junction bases with no gene match: 4. CDR3 length: 15 amino acids. The CDR3 DNA reads as TGTGCCAGCAGCTCTAGCGGGGGTTATTCCTACGAGCAGTACTTC. This sequence encodes CASSSSGGYSYEQYF.

This chain connects TRBV6-5 to TRBJ1-2, with D maybe TRBD1 (5 bases). The CDR3 sequence is 14 residues long. V lost 5 bases, J lost 3 bases, and 13 bases lay in between. Germline values: CDR1 MNHEY, CDR2 SVGAGI. The CDR3 sequence is CASSRSPGDYGYTF. As DNA, the CDR3 is TGTGCCAGCAGTAGATCGCCGGGGGACTATGGCTACACCTTC.

The CDR3, as DNA: TGTGCCAGCAGTCCCGCCCTACTCAAGGACGAGCAGTACTTC. It yields the protein CASSPALLKDEQYF. V is TRBV3-1 (or the pseudogene TRBV3-2) and J is TRBJ2-7; no clear D gene. This CDR3 contains 14 residues. The germline V gene has CDR1 LGHDT and CDR2 YNNKEL (reference sequence). Deletions cut 6 bases from V and 5 bases from J, with 17 bases between.

V usage is TRBV6-5 and J usage is TRBJ2-2; 8 nucleotides line up with TRBD1. With 7 bases clipped from V and 6 bases from J, the junction kept 7 bases outside the gene matches. The CDR3 sequence is 14 residues long. CDR1 is MNHEY and CDR2 is SVGAGI in the germline V gene. Written as DNA, the CDR3 is TGTGCCAGCAAATCAGGGGGCAGTTCCGGGGAGCTGTTTTTT. It translates to CASKSGGSSGELFF.

The chain combines TRBV5-5 with TRBJ2-7, with TRBD1 as a possible D gene (5 bases). CDR1 SGHKS and CDR2 YYEKEE come from the germline V gene (reference sequence). The V end was cut by 4 bases, the J end by 1 base, with 9 bases between. CDR3 length: 13 residues. CDR3 DNA sequence: TGTGCCAGCAGCGACAGACAGTCCTACGAGCAGTACTTC. Its protein is CASSDRQSYEQYF.

The V gene is TRBV25-1, the J gene TRBJ1-1, with D unresolved. Trimming took off 9 bases at V and 3 bases at J, with 17 bases between the two ends. Germline assignment: CDR1 MGHDK and CDR2 SYGVNS. CDR3 length: 14 residues. CDR3: CASARAQTDTEAFF. The CDR3 DNA follows: TGTGCCAGTGCTAGGGCTCAGACTGACACTGAAGCTTTCTTT. Combining the CDR3 with reference TRBV25-1 and TRBJ1-1 gives the whole variable domain EADIYQTPRYLVIGTGKKITLECSQTMGHDKMYWYQQDPGMELHLIHYSYGVNSTEKGDLSSESTVSRIRTEHFPLTLESARPSHTSQYLCASARAQTDTEAFFGQGTRLTVV.

The CDR3 DNA is TGTGCCACGGGTGTGGGGGCCACCATATATTTT. Translation gives CATGVGATIYF. The rearrangement uses TRBV6-5 and TRBJ1-3; D might be TRBD1 (6 bases). The V end was cut by 10 bases, the J end by 9 bases, with 13 bases between. Looked up from germline, CDR1 is MNHEY and CDR2 is SVGAGI. The CDR3 has 11 amino acids.